The entry that follows covers one T cell receptor (beta chain) sequence. The table came from immunoSEQ multiplex PCR; TCRdb's copy has only in-frame clones and leaves some out. The data show about 74,000 clones, with around 77% seen just once and more than 15% held by the top ten. Looked up from germline, CDR1 is MNHEY and CDR2 is SVGAGI. The CDR3 loop spans 14 amino acids. The ends were cut back, 4 bases at V and 9 bases at J, with 18 bases in the middle. These data belong to a study of blood T cell repertoires in COVID-19. This chain connects TRBV6-5 to TRBJ1-2; tentative D call: TRBD1 (6 bases). This receptor was identified in a man in his 70s with active or convalescent COVID-19. The specimen was peripheral blood. CDR3 in DNA: TGTGCCAGCAGTTTATTCCCGAGGGGGAATCGCTACACCTTC. It translates to CASSLFPRGNRYTF.